These 26 T cell receptor beta chains originate from one sample sequenced in a study of early T cells in non-severe SARS-CoV-2 infection. TCRdb recomputed calls from the 5' RACE reads with MiXCR, one row per CDR3 protein. This sample carries tens of thousands of distinct CDR3 sequences, roughly 6% of them seen once, and the ten largest clones take around 6.1%. Specimen: whole blood. The receptor set was obtained from an adult who was a healthcare worker with PCR-confirmed SARS-CoV-2 infection or an uninfected control (not recorded which).

This clonotype was observed a handful of times. The chain uses TRBV6-6 and TRBJ2-1, with D perhaps TRBD2 (7 bases). With 5 bases removed from V and 4 bases from J, the gap between germline ends came to 12 bases. The germline V gene encodes CDR1 MNHNY and CDR2 SVGAGI (reference sequence). There are 14 residues in the CDR3. The CDR3 protein is CASSLGGGYNEQFF. CDR3 nucleotides: TGTGCCAGCAGTCTAGGGGGGGGATACAATGAGCAGTTCTTC.

As concerns this clonotype: A single base separates this from a much larger clone, so it may be a read error. The chain links TRBV9 to TRBJ2-5; the D is unclear. CDR3 length equals 12 residues. Germline V CDR1 and CDR2: SGDLS, YYNGEE. The CDR3 loop is CVSSVGEETQYF. The CDR3 region has the DNA TGTGTCAGCAGCGTCGGCGAAGAGACCCAGTACTTC.

This clonotype is classed as medium-sized. V is TRBV7-9 and J is TRBJ2-5; 8 bases map to TRBD1. CDR3 length equals 14 residues. Germline V lookup: CDR1 SEHNR, CDR2 FQNEAQ (reference sequence). V shed 6 bases and J 4 bases; nucleotides not matched to a gene: 7. CDR3 sequence (DNA): TGTGCCAGCAGTCCCGGACAGGGACGAGAGACCCAGTACTTC. As protein: CASSPGQGRETQYF.

In its sample, this clonotype was seen many times. V gene TRBV28 combines with J gene TRBJ1-2, with D unclear. Germline CDR1 and CDR2: MDHEN and SYDVKM. The CDR3 covers 15 residues. V gave up 3 bases and J gave up 5 bases, with 16 bases separating them. CDR3 region: CASSFTSREVYGYTF. DNA of the CDR3: TGTGCCAGCAGTTTCACCAGCAGAGAAGTGTATGGCTACACCTTC.

This clonotype was detected many times. The chain uses TRBV30 and TRBJ2-7; D may correspond to TRBD1 or TRBD2 (5 bases each). The germline CDR1 and CDR2 sequences are GTSNPN and SVGIG (reference sequence). The CDR3 has 14 residues. Trimming left V 2 bases short and J 4 bases short, with 15 bases between. The DNA for the CDR3 is TGTGCCTGGAGTTTGGCTGAGGGGTTTTACGAGCAGTACTTC. Translating gives CAWSLAEGFYEQYF.

This clonotype was observed at least ten times. The chain joins TRBV3-1 to TRBJ2-1; D is unresolved. The V gene lost 4 bases and the J gene lost 0 bases, with 4 bases spanning the gap. This CDR3 is built from 13 residues. Looked up from germline, CDR1 is LGHDT and CDR2 is YNNKEL (reference sequence). CDR3 sequence (DNA): TGTGCCAGCAGCCCATCCTCCTACAATGAGCAGTTCTTC. Its translation: CASSPSSYNEQFF.

The V and J genes are TRBV20-1 and TRBJ1-5, with D tentatively TRBD1 (5 bases). Germline-derived CDR1 and CDR2 are DFQATT and SNEGSKA (reference sequence). The ends were cut back, 6 bases at V and 3 bases at J, with 15 bases in the middle. The CDR3 is made up of 14 amino acids. The CDR3 bases are TGCAGTGCGAGGGACCGGGTCCCCAATCAGCCCCAGCATTTT. Translation: CSARDRVPNQPQHF.

The chain couples TRBV6-2 or TRBV6-3 to TRBJ1-1, with D perhaps matching TRBD1 (6 bases). V was clipped by 5 bases and J by 8 bases, with 9 bases between them. Germline V gene lookup returns CDR1 MNHEY and CDR2 SVGEGT. This CDR3 region has 11 residues. The CDR3 here is CASSLGQEAFF. As DNA, the CDR3 is TGTGCCAGCAGTCTCGGACAGGAAGCTTTCTTT.

This chain connects TRBV15 to TRBJ1-4; TRBD1 might be the D (6 bases). The CDR3 is made up of 21 amino acids. V lost 1 base and J 0 bases, leaving 24 bases between the germline ends. Germline loops: CDR1 LNHNV, CDR2 YYDKDF (reference sequence). CDR3 DNA sequence: TGTGCCACCAGCAGAGGTCGATTTCAGGGGAAATCGCCCGCAACTAATGAAAAACTGTTTTTT. It yields the protein CATSRGRFQGKSPATNEKLFF.

This clonotype appeared many times. The chain carries TRBV5-1 and TRBJ2-2; no firm D call. Germline lookup yields CDR1 SGHRS and CDR2 YFSETQ. V dropped 0 bases and J dropped 7 bases, with 7 bases sitting between them. This CDR3 region has 13 residues. This CDR3 is CASSLVSGGELFF. The CDR3 nucleotides read TGCGCCAGCAGCTTGGTGTCAGGCGGGGAGCTGTTTTTT.

Of note for this clonotype: This may be a read error, as it is one base from a much larger clone. The rearrangement uses TRBV27 and TRBJ2-1; D not resolved. The length of the CDR3 is 10 residues. Germline V gene sequence: CDR1 MNHEY, CDR2 SMNVEV (reference sequence). CDR3 sequence reads: CASSDDERFF. CDR3 coding DNA: TGTGCCAGCAGTGATGATGAGCGGTTCTTC.

This clonotype was counted a few times. The chain combines TRBV28 with TRBJ1-1, with D uncertain. The V end was cut by 2 bases, the J end by 1 base, with 8 bases between. This CDR3 region has 14 residues. Germline V gene lookup returns CDR1 MDHEN and CDR2 SYDVKM. The CDR3 sequence is CASSLKKANTEAFF. DNA for the CDR3: TGTGCCAGCAGTTTAAAGAAGGCGAACACTGAAGCTTTCTTT.

This clonotype has ten or more counts. The V gene is TRBV2, the J gene TRBJ2-1; D remains unclear. The CDR3 spans 13 residues. Germline CDR1 is SNHLY and CDR2 is FYNNEI. Deletions cut 7 bases from V and 2 bases from J, with 9 bases between. CDR3 protein: CASTPDTYNEQFF. The CDR3, as DNA: TGTGCCAGCACACCGGATACCTACAATGAGCAGTTCTTC.

This clonotype has at least ten counts. The J gene is TRBJ2-1, the V gene TRBV7-6, with 7 bases that match TRBD1. This CDR3 region has 14 residues. Trimming at V came to 4 bases and at J to 6 bases, leaving 6 bases not matched to a gene. Germline-derived CDR1 and CDR2 are SGHVS and FNYEAQ. CDR3 sequence reads: CASSSQRQGNEQFF. The CDR3 DNA reads TGTGCCAGCAGCTCCCAACGACAGGGCAATGAGCAGTTCTTC.

The chain has TRBV7-2 and TRBJ1-2; D call uncertain. Germline V CDR1 and CDR2: SGHTA, FQGNSA. The germline V and J ends were trimmed by 9 bases and 2 bases, with 7 bases remaining between them. This CDR3 is built from 11 residues. The DNA for the CDR3 is TGTGCCAGTACCCGGAACTATGGCTACACCTTC. Encoded protein: CASTRNYGYTF.

This chain joins TRBV7-3 and TRBJ2-1, with 7 bases identical to TRBD2. The CDR3 is 16 residues long. Germline V gene sequence: CDR1 SGHTA, CDR2 FQGTGA. After removal of 5 bases from V and 8 bases from J, the junction contained 15 bases not matched to a gene. CDR3 protein: CASSLMRGSAVDEQFF. The CDR3 DNA reads TGTGCCAGCAGCCTTATGCGCGGGAGTGCGGTCGATGAGCAGTTCTTC.

This clonotype was seen many times. J is TRBJ2-7 and V is TRBV11-2, with TRBD2 identical over 7 bases. Per the germline V gene, CDR1 is SGHAT and CDR2 is FQNNGV. This CDR3 region has 14 residues. After removal of 5 bases from V and 3 bases from J, the junction contained 7 bases not matched to a gene. The CDR3 loop reads CASSVTWGGYEQYF. The CDR3, as DNA: TGTGCCAGCAGCGTCACCTGGGGGGGCTACGAGCAGTACTTC.

The rearrangement uses TRBV6-2 or TRBV6-3 and TRBJ2-2; D might be TRBD2 (6 bases). CDR1 and CDR2 (germline): MNHEY, SVGEGT. The V and J ends lost 7 bases and 4 bases respectively, with 16 bases between them. The CDR3 has 15 amino acids. For the CDR3, the DNA is TGTGCCAGCACCCCCCCGGGAGACGGCACCGGGGAGCTGTTTTTT. It specifies CASTPPGDGTGELFF.

This clonotype appeared many times. This chain links TRBV7-2 with TRBJ2-2; no clear D. Germline CDR1 is SGHTA and CDR2 is FQGNSA. The CDR3 has 12 amino acids. V lost 4 bases to trimming and J lost 5 bases, with 5 bases between them. CDR3 region: CASSSHTGELFF. CDR3 sequence (DNA): TGTGCCAGCAGCTCCCATACCGGGGAGCTGTTTTTT.

This clonotype was seen repeatedly, ten times or more. This rearrangement joins TRBV19 to TRBJ1-5; D remains unclear. Germline CDR1 is LNHDA and CDR2 is SQIVND (reference sequence). Trimming pared 3 bases from V and 7 bases from J, leaving 10 bases between. The CDR3 is made up of 13 amino acids. CDR3 in amino acids: CASSMERVQPQHF. In DNA form, the CDR3 reads TGTGCCAGTAGTATGGAAAGGGTCCAGCCCCAGCATTTT.

This chain connects TRBV19 to TRBJ1-5; the D is unclear. V dropped 7 bases and J dropped 3 bases, with 13 bases sitting between them. CDR1 and CDR2 from the germline V gene are LNHDA and SQIVND (reference sequence). This CDR3 is 14 amino acids long. This chain's CDR3 is CASTPGRVNQPQHF. CDR3 DNA: TGTGCCAGTACTCCCGGGAGGGTCAATCAGCCCCAGCATTTT.

This clonotype has at least ten counts. This chain connects TRBV9 to TRBJ2-3; D may be TRBD2 (6 bases). This CDR3 spans 16 amino acids. The germline V and J ends were trimmed by 0 bases and 0 bases, with 11 bases remaining between them. Germline V gene lookup returns CDR1 SGDLS and CDR2 YYNGEE. The CDR3 bases are TGTGCCAGCAGCGTAGCCCGGGGGTCTAGCACAGATACGCAGTATTTT. It yields the protein CASSVARGSSTDTQYF.

This clonotype was counted between two and nine times. The V and J genes are TRBV10-3 and TRBJ2-3; the match to TRBD2 covers 9 bases. V trimming: 2 bases; J trimming: 0 bases; junction bases outside the gene matches: 3. This CDR3 spans 16 amino acids. Germline V gene sequence: CDR1 ENHRY, CDR2 SYGVKD. For the CDR3, the DNA is TGTGCCATCAGTGAGACGCTAGCGGGAAGCACAGATACGCAGTATTTT. It is translated as CAISETLAGSTDTQYF.

This clonotype was seen at least ten times. The rearrangement joins TRBV5-1 to TRBJ2-7; 11 bases are shared with TRBD1. This CDR3 is 14 amino acids long. In germline, CDR1 is SGHRS, CDR2 YFSETQ. J gave up 3 bases and V 3 bases, and 2 bases lay outside the gene matches. The CDR3 DNA reads TGCGCCAGCAGCTCCGGGACAGGGGGCTACGAGCAGTACTTC. It specifies CASSSGTGGYEQYF.

This clonotype appeared many times. The chain employs TRBV28 and TRBJ2-7; the match to TRBD2 covers 15 bases. This CDR3 spans 17 amino acids. V was clipped by 3 bases and J by 0 bases; unmatched bases: 3. Germline V gene lookup returns CDR1 MDHEN and CDR2 SYDVKM. CDR3 sequence: CASSFGTSGRSSYEQYF. The DNA for the CDR3 is TGTGCCAGCAGTTTTGGGACTAGCGGGAGGAGCTCCTACGAGCAGTACTTC.

This clonotype was seen more than once but under ten times. This chain joins TRBV11-2 and TRBJ2-7; TRBD1 matches at 8 bases. This CDR3 region has 16 residues. With 0 bases clipped from V and 4 bases from J, the junction kept 8 bases outside the gene matches. The germline V gene has CDR1 SGHAT and CDR2 FQNNGV. The CDR3 bases are TGTGCCAGCAGCTTAGAGGACAGGGCAGCTAATTACGAGCAGTACTTC. It specifies CASSLEDRAANYEQYF.